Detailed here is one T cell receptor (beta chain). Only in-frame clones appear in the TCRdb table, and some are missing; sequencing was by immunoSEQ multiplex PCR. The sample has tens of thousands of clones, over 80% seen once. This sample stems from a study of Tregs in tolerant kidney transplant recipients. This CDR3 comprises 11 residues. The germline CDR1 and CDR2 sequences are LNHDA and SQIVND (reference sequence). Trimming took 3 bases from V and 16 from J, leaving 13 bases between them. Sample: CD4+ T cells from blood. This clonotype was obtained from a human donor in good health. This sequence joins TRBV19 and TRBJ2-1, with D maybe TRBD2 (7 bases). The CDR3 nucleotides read TGTGCCAGTAGTATCGGGGGGCCCCTCTTCTTC. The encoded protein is CASSIGGPLFF.